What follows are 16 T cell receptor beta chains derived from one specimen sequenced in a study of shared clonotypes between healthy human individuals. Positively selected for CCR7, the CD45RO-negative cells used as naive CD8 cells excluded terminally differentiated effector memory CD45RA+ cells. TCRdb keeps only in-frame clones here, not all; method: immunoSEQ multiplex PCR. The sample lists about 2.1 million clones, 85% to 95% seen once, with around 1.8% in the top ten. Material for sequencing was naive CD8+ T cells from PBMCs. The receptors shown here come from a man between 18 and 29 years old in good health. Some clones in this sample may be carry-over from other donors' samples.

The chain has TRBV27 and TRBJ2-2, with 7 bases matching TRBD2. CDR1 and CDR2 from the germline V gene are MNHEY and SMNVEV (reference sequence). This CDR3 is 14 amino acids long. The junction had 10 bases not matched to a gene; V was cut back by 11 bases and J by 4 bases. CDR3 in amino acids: CAAAASGGTGELFF. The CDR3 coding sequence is TGTGCCGCAGCCGCCTCGGGGGGCACCGGGGAGCTGTTTTTT.

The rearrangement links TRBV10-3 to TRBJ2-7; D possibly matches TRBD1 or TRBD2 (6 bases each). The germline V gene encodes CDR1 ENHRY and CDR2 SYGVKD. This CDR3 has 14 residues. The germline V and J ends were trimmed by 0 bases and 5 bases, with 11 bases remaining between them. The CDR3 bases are TGTGCCATCAGTGAGTCTGGGGGGCAAAACGAGCAGTACTTC. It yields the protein CAISESGGQNEQYF.

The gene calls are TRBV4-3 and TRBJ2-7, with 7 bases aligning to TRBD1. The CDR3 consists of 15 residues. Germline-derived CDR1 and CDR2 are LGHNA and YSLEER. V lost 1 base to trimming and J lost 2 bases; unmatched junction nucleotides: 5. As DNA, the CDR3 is TGCGCCAGCAGCCAAGGACAGGGCCGGACCTACGAGCAGTACTTC. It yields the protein CASSQGQGRTYEQYF.

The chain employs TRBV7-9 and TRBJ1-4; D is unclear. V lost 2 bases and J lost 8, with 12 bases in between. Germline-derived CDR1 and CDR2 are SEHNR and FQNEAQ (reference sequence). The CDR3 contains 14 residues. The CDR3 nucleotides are TGTGCCAGCAGCTTAACCGGTTCTGACGAAAAACTGTTTTTT. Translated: CASSLTGSDEKLFF.

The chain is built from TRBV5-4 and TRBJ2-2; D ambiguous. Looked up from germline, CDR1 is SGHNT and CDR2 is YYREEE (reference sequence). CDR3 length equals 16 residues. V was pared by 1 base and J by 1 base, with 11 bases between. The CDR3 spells CASSLKRELNTGELFF. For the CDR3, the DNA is TGTGCCAGCAGCTTGAAAAGGGAACTGAACACCGGGGAGCTGTTTTTT.

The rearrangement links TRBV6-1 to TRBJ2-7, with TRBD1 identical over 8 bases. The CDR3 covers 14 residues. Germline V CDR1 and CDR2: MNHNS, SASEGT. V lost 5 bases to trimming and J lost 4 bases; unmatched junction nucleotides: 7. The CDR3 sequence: CASSNTGGEYEQYF. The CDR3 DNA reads TGTGCCAGCAGTAATACAGGGGGAGAATACGAGCAGTACTTC.

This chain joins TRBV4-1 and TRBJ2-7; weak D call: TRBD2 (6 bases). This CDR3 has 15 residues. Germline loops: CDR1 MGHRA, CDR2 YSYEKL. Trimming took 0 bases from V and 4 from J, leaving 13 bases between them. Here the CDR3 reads CASSQEGRREYEQYF. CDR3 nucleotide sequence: TGCGCCAGCAGCCAAGAGGGACGGAGGGAGTACGAGCAGTACTTC.

This chain's CDR3 is CASSKSGVVRDRVGYTF. CDR3 in DNA: TGTGCCAGCAGCAAAAGTGGAGTAGTTCGGGACAGGGTCGGCTACACCTTC. This chain connects TRBV21-1 to TRBJ1-2; the table assigns TRBD1, which was not confirmed against the DNA. TRBV21-1 is a listed pseudogene. This CDR3 contains 17 residues.

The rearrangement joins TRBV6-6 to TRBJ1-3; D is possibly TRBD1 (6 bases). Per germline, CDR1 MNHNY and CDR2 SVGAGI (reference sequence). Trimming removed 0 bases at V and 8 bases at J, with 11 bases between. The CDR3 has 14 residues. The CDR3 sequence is CASSYSSRGHTIYF. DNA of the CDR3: TGTGCCAGCAGTTACTCCAGCAGGGGTCACACCATATATTTT.

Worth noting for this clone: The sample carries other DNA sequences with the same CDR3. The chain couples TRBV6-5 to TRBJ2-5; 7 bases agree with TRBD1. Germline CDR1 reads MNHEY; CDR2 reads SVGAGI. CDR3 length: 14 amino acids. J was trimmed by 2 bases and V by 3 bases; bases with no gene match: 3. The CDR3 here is CASSYSGGQETQYF. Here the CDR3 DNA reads TGTGCCAGCAGTTATTCAGGGGGTCAAGAGACCCAGTACTTC.

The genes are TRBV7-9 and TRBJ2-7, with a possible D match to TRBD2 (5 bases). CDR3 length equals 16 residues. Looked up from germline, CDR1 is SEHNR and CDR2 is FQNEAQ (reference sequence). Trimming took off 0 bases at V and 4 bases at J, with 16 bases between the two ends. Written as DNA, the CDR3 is TGTGCCAGCAGCTTAGCCTTTCGAGGGATGGGATACGAGCAGTACTTC. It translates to CASSLAFRGMGYEQYF.

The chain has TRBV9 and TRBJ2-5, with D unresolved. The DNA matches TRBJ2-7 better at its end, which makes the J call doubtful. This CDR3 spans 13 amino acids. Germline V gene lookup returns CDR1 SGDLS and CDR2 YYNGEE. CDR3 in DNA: TGTGCCAGCAGCGTAGACGCCGGTTACGAGCAGTACTTC. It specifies CASSVDAGYEQYF.

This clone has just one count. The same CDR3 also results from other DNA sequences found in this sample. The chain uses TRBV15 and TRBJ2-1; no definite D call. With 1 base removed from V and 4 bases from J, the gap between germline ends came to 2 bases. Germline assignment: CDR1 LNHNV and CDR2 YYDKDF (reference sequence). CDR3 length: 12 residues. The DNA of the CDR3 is TGTGCCACCAGCAGAGTTTACAATGAGCAGTTCTTC. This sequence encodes CATSRVYNEQFF.

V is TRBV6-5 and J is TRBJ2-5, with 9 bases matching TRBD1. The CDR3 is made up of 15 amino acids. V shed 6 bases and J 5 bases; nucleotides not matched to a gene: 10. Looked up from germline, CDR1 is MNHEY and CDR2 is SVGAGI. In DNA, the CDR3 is TGTGCCAGCAGCCCCAACAGGGGGCATGGGGAGACCCAGTACTTC. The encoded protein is CASSPNRGHGETQYF.

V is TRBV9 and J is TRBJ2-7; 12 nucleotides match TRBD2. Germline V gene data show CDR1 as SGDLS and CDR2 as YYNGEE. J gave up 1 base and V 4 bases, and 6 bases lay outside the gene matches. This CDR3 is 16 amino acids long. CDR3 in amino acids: CASSPPSGRGSYEQYF. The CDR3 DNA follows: TGTGCCAGCAGCCCCCCTAGCGGGAGGGGTTCCTACGAGCAGTACTTC. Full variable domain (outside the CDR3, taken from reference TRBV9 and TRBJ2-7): DSGVTQTPKHLITATGQRVTLRCSPRSGDLSVYWYQQSLDQGLQFLIQYYNGEERAKGNILERFSAQQFPDLHSELNLSSLELGDSALYFCASSPPSGRGSYEQYFGPGTRLTVT.

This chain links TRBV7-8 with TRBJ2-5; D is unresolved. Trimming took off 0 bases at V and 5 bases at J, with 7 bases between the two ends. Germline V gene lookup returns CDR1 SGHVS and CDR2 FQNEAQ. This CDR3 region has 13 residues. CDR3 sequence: CASSLASWETQYF. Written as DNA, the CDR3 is TGTGCCAGCAGCTTAGCCTCTTGGGAGACCCAGTACTTC.